The rows below give T cell receptor beta chains drawn from one sample of a study of blood T cell repertoires in COVID-19. The table came from immunoSEQ multiplex PCR; TCRdb's copy has only in-frame clones and leaves some out. The table has 150,000 to 200,000 clones, 85% to 90% seen once; the top ten hold roughly 3.6%. Material for sequencing was peripheral blood. These receptor sequences come from a young man with active or convalescent COVID-19. Both conserved end residues are part of each CDR3. Each record gives: D gene, clone size, V gene, CDR3 length, J gene, CDR3 DNA, CDR3 protein. A D gene is named only where the DNA matches it firmly. Size is stated for part of the rows, as once, few or many counts, or as a class when the clone is expanded.

D: .; size: .; V: TRBV5-4; length: 16; J: TRBJ2-6; DNA: TGTGCCAGCAGTTTCGGGTTGGACTCTGGGGCCAACGTCCTGACTTTC; CDR3: CASSFGLDSGANVLTF
D: TRBD2; size: .; V: TRBV10-3; length: 15; J: TRBJ2-7; DNA: TGTGCCATAAGGGCTAGCGGGAGGTGGGGCTACGAGCAGTACTTC; CDR3: CAIRASGRWGYEQYF
D: TRBD1; size: once; V: TRBV18; length: 17; J: TRBJ1-1; DNA: TGTGCCAGCTCACCACGGACAGGGGGTCTTGTGAACACTGAAGCTTTCTTT; CDR3: CASSPRTGGLVNTEAFF
D: TRBD1; size: .; V: TRBV28; length: 14; J: TRBJ1-2; DNA: TGTGCCAGCAGTTTTTTGACAGGGTACGATGGCTACACCTTC; CDR3: CASSFLTGYDGYTF
D: TRBD1; size: .; V: TRBV9; length: 14; J: TRBJ1-1; DNA: TGTGCCAGCAGGCGAATGACAGGGGGCGGCGAAGCTTTCTTT; CDR3: CASRRMTGGGEAFF
D: .; size: .; V: TRBV2; length: 15; J: TRBJ2-2; DNA: TGTGCCAGCAGTGACCTGCCGAGGAACACCGGGGAGCTGTTTTTT; CDR3: CASSDLPRNTGELFF
D: TRBD1; size: few; V: TRBV28; length: 16; J: TRBJ1-6; DNA: TGTGCCAGCAGTAAGGCAGGGGGCGCTGGGTATTCACCCCTCCACTTT; CDR3: CASSKAGGAGYSPLHF
D: .; size: .; V: TRBV7-2; length: 14; J: TRBJ2-1; DNA: TGTGCCAGCAGCTTAGGGAGATCCTACAATGAGCAGTTCTTC; CDR3: CASSLGRSYNEQFF
D: .; size: few; V: TRBV11-3; length: 15; J: TRBJ1-1; DNA: TGTGCCAGCAGCTTAGGGGTAGCCATGAACACTGAAGCTTTCTTT; CDR3: CASSLGVAMNTEAFF
D: .; size: .; V: TRBV7-2; length: 15; J: TRBJ2-6; DNA: TGTGCCAGCAGCTCCGTGGGCTTTGGGGCCAACGTCCTGACTTTC; CDR3: CASSSVGFGANVLTF
D: .; size: few; V: TRBV27; length: 15; J: TRBJ1-6; DNA: TGTGCCAGCAGTTTATCAGGCGGAGGTAACTCACCCCTCCACTTT; CDR3: CASSLSGGGNSPLHF
D: TRBD1; size: few; V: TRBV5-5; length: 15; J: TRBJ1-5; DNA: TGTGCCAGCAGCTTGATACAGGGGGCCAGTATGCCCCAGCATTTT; CDR3: CASSLIQGASMPQHF
D: .; size: .; V: TRBV24-1; length: 14; J: TRBJ2-2; DNA: TGTGCCACCAGTGAGCAGGGTTTCGGCGGGGAGCTGTTTTTT; CDR3: CATSEQGFGGELFF
D: .; size: .; V: TRBV2; length: 14; J: TRBJ1-1; DNA: TGTGCCAGCACACAGGGACCCCCCAACACTGAAGCTTTCTTT; CDR3: CASTQGPPNTEAFF
D: TRBD1; size: once; V: TRBV6-5; length: 13; J: TRBJ2-5; DNA: TGTGCCAGCAGCGGGACAGCCCAAGAGACCCAGTACTTC; CDR3: CASSGTAQETQYF
D: TRBD1; size: .; V: TRBV7-2; length: 16; J: TRBJ2-3; DNA: TGTGCCAGCAGCTCCGGGACAGGTGCTAGCACAGATACGCAGTATTTT; CDR3: CASSSGTGASTDTQYF
D: .; size: .; V: TRBV6-4; length: 15; J: TRBJ2-7; DNA: TGTGCCAGCAGGCTCAGGGCTTTTAGCTCCTACGAGCAGTACTTC; CDR3: CASRLRAFSSYEQYF